This TCR beta chain was obtained from a study of cytomegalovirus exposure and HLA in healthy donors. Whole-study findings and limits: Solely CMV serostatus was available to characterize immune exposure. The likely origin of a cluster of highly shared sequence variants was a sequencing artifact.

As concerns this clone: Its antigen remains unknown.

V lost 10 bases to trimming and J lost 3 bases; unmatched junction nucleotides: 11. The CDR3 length is 14 residues. Germline CDR1 MNHNS, CDR2 SASEGT. In the PCR, 60 Vbeta and 13 Jbeta primers were used. The data were produced by immunoSEQ multiplex PCR, yet TCRdb's version contains in-frame clones alone and is incomplete. Of about 160,000 clones listed, about 88% are singletons. The sequence was collected from a young woman in good health and CMV-seronegative. The rearrangement joins TRBV6-1 to TRBJ1-2, with 7 bases aligning to TRBD1. Sequences were obtained from PBMCs. The CDR3: CATTRQGWDYGYTF. For the CDR3, the DNA is TGTGCCACTACTAGACAGGGATGGGACTATGGCTACACCTTC.